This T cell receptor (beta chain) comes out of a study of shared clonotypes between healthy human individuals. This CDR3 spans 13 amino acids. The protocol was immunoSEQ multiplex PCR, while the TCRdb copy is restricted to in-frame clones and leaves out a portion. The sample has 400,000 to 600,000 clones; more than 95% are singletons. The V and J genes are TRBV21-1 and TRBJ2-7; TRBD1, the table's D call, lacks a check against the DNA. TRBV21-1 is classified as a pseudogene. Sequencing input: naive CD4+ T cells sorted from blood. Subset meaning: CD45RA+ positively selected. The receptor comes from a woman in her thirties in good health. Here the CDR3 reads CASSERQDYEQYF. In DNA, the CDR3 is TGTGCCAGCAGCGAAAGGCAGGATTACGAGCAGTACTTC.